The 15 T cell receptor beta chains given below trace back to one sample, sequenced in a study of response to subunit inactivated influenza vaccine. TCRdb ran MiXCR on the RT-PCR reads and lists one entry per CDR3 protein. Of roughly 620,000 distinct CDR3 sequences in the sample, approximately 10% were seen once. The same sample was also used in a study of T cells expressing NK-cell markers. That work adds: Making the TCR beta cDNA relied on 5'RACE template switching with UMIs.

Specimen: PBMCs from blood, collected on the day of vaccination. The receptor set was obtained from a man aged 50 or older who received an inactivated influenza vaccine.

This chain joins TRBV20-1 and TRBJ2-4; 10 positions match TRBD1. This CDR3 comprises 14 residues. Germline CDR1 and CDR2: DFQATT and SNEGSKA (reference sequence). Trimming took 6 bases from V and 1 from J; bases not matched to a gene: 3. CDR3 nucleotides: TGCAGTGCCGGGGACAGGGGCGCCAAAAACATTCAGTACTTC. It is translated as CSAGDRGAKNIQYF.

This clonotype was counted ten times or more. The V gene is TRBV4-2, the J gene TRBJ2-1, with D unresolved. CDR1 and CDR2 (germline): LGHNA, YNFKEQ. CDR3 length: 16 amino acids. With 1 base removed from V and 5 bases from J, the gap between germline ends came to 15 bases. As DNA, the CDR3 is TGTGCCAGCAGCCAAGGGCACGGTGGAAAAAACAATGAGCAGTTCTTC. Protein sequence: CASSQGHGGKNNEQFF.

The CDR3, as DNA: TGCGCCAGCAGCACGGACAACTCCTACGAGCAGTACTTC. This codes for CASSTDNSYEQYF. The V gene is TRBV5-1, the J gene TRBJ2-7; tentatively, D is TRBD1 (5 bases). V lost 4 bases to trimming and J lost 0 bases, with 8 bases between them. Germline CDR1 reads SGHRS; CDR2 reads YFSETQ. This CDR3 has 13 amino acids.

In its sample, this clonotype was seen many times. The V and J genes are TRBV6-2 or TRBV6-3 and TRBJ2-3, with 13 bases aligning to TRBD2. CDR3 length: 16 amino acids. Germline assignment: CDR1 MNHEY and CDR2 SVGEGT. With 6 bases clipped from V and 4 bases from J, the junction kept 7 bases outside the gene matches. The CDR3 reads CASSIGLAGAADTQYF. Here the CDR3 DNA reads TGTGCCAGCAGCATCGGACTAGCGGGAGCGGCAGATACGCAGTATTTT.

This clonotype was recorded many times. This chain joins TRBV14 and TRBJ2-3; D may match TRBD1 or TRBD2 (5 bases each). The germline gives CDR1 SGHDN, CDR2 FVKESK. The CDR3 spans 13 residues. Trimming cost V 2 bases and J 8 bases, with 11 bases left between them. CDR3 region: CASSQLGTSTQYF. CDR3 DNA sequence: TGTGCCAGCAGCCAACTTGGGACCTCTACGCAGTATTTT.

The gene calls are TRBV7-6 and TRBJ1-3; D gene uncertain. Germline V gives CDR1 SGHVS, CDR2 FNYEAQ. CDR3 length: 14 residues. Trimming cost V 1 base and J 3 bases, with 7 bases left between them. The CDR3 sequence: CASSLEGSGNTIYF. The CDR3 DNA is TGTGCCAGCAGCTTAGAAGGGAGTGGAAACACCATATATTTT.

This clonotype was seen a few times. The chain uses TRBV7-2 and TRBJ1-4; TRBD1 might be the D (6 bases). The CDR3 sequence is 15 residues long. Trimming pared 3 bases from V and 5 bases from J, leaving 13 bases between. Germline V lookup: CDR1 SGHTA, CDR2 FQGNSA. CDR3 region: CASSFLIGGNEKLFF. Here the CDR3 DNA reads TGTGCCAGCAGCTTTTTGATAGGGGGAAATGAAAAACTGTTTTTT.

In its sample, this clonotype was seen a few times. The rearrangement uses TRBV20-1 and TRBJ2-3, with a possible D match to TRBD2 (5 bases). Germline CDR1 reads DFQATT; CDR2 reads SNEGSKA (reference sequence). Trimming cost V 3 bases and J 4 bases, with 8 bases left between them. This CDR3 has 12 residues. The CDR3 loop reads CSARPGSDTQYF. Here the CDR3 DNA reads TGCAGTGCTAGGCCGGGATCAGATACGCAGTATTTT.

This sequence joins TRBV7-2 and TRBJ2-5; D gene uncertain. The length of the CDR3 is 15 residues. The germline gives CDR1 SGHTA, CDR2 FQGNSA. The ends were cut back, 1 base at V and 2 bases at J, with 11 bases in the middle. The CDR3 loop is CASSLGFPGQETQYF. The CDR3 nucleotides read TGTGCCAGCAGCTTAGGGTTCCCTGGGCAAGAGACCCAGTACTTC.

This clonotype came up many times. The genes are TRBV5-1 and TRBJ2-7; 7 positions agree with TRBD2. V dropped 5 bases and J dropped 1; count of bases not matched to a gene: 12. The CDR3 loop spans 16 amino acids. CDR1 and CDR2 from the germline V gene are SGHRS and YFSETQ. CDR3 sequence: CASRNLGRGNSYEQYF. The CDR3 DNA follows: TGCGCCAGCAGAAACCTCGGGCGGGGGAATTCCTACGAGCAGTACTTC.

This clonotype was recorded at least ten times. A read error may explain this, as a much larger clone is one base away. The rearrangement links TRBV7-6 to TRBJ2-3; D gene ambiguous. The CDR3 spans 14 residues. With 0 bases removed from V and 2 bases from J, the gap between germline ends came to 6 bases. Germline V gives CDR1 SGHVS, CDR2 FNYEAQ. Here the CDR3 reads CASSLASNTDTQYF. The DNA of the CDR3 is TGTGCCAGCAGCTTAGCTAGCAACACAGATACGCAGTATTTT.

Only a few counts were recorded for this clonotype. CDR3 sequence (DNA): TGTGCCATCAGTGAGGGGACTGTAAGGGCCAAAAACATTCAGTACTTC. Protein sequence: CAISEGTVRAKNIQYF. This sequence joins TRBV10-3 and TRBJ2-4; a possible D gene is TRBD2 (6 bases). Germline assignment: CDR1 ENHRY and CDR2 SYGVKD. Trimming pared 2 bases from V and 1 base from J, leaving 12 bases between. The CDR3 is 16 residues long.

In its sample, this clonotype was seen many times. J is TRBJ1-1 and V is TRBV24-1; 7 bases are a match to TRBD1. The CDR3 length is 16 residues. Trimming cost V 5 bases and J 0 bases; bases outside gene matches: 8. Germline V gene lookup returns CDR1 KGHDR and CDR2 SFDVKD. CDR3 coding DNA: TGTGCCACCAGTGGTATCGGGACAGATATGAACACTGAAGCTTTCTTT. Translating gives CATSGIGTDMNTEAFF.

This clonotype was counted ten times or more. The CDR3 protein is CSARTTPDRDPQPQHF. In nucleotides, the CDR3 is TGCAGTGCTAGAACTACACCCGACAGGGACCCTCAGCCCCAGCATTTT. The V gene is TRBV20-1, the J gene TRBJ1-5, with TRBD1 identical over 7 bases. There are 16 residues in the CDR3. Germline CDR1 DFQATT, CDR2 SNEGSKA (reference sequence). The V gene end was trimmed by 2 bases and the J gene end by 6 bases; junction bases not matched to a gene: 13.

V is TRBV7-9 and J is TRBJ1-2, with D hard to call. Trimming shortened V by 5 bases and J by 0 bases, and 10 bases separated the two germline ends. The length of the CDR3 is 14 residues. Germline V gene lookup returns CDR1 SEHNR and CDR2 FQNEAQ (reference sequence). The CDR3 DNA sequence: TGTGCCAGCAGCCCGCGAGGTTCTAACTATGGCTACACCTTC. Amino acids: CASSPRGSNYGYTF.